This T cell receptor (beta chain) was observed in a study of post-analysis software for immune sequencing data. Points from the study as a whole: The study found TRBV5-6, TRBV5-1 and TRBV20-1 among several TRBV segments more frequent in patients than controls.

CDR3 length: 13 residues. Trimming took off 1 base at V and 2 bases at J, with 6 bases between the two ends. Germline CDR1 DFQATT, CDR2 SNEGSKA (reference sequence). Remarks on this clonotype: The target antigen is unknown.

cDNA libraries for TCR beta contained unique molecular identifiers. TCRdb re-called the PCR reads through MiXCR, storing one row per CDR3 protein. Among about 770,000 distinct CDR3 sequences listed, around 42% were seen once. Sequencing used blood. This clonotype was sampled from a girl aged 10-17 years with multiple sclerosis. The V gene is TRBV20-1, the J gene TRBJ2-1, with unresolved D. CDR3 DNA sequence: TGCAGTGCTAGAGGGAGAGCCTACAATGAGCAGTTCTTC. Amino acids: CSARGRAYNEQFF.